A single sample is the source of the 32 T cell receptor beta chains below, sequenced in a study of human T cells and chemical hapten exposure. Time point denoted: pre-sensitization, week 0. Sample treatment: therapeutic diphenylcyclopropenone sensitization with weekly scalp DPC. One entry per CDR3 protein, called by TCRdb with MiXCR from the RACE reads. Among about 120,000 distinct CDR3 sequences, 13% were seen once, and the ten largest hold about 3%. The sample consisted of whole blood, taken in connection with sensitization to the hapten diphenylcyclopropenone (DPC). The receptors derive from a woman aged 18-29 years with alopecia areata. Some clones in this sample may be carry-over from other donors' samples.

This clonotype was seen a few times. Written as DNA, the CDR3 is TGTGCCAGCAGTGACGGGACAGGATATGAAAAACTGTTTTTT. It is translated as CASSDGTGYEKLFF. The rearrangement uses TRBV28 and TRBJ1-4; 8 positions match TRBD1. The CDR3 spans 14 residues. CDR1 is MDHEN, CDR2 SYDVKM, per germline. After removal of 5 bases from V and 6 bases from J, the junction contained 5 bases not matched to a gene.

This clonotype was detected many times. V and J are TRBV12-3 or TRBV12-4 and TRBJ2-7; TRBD2 matches at 8 bases. The junction had 8 bases not matched to a gene; V was cut back by 8 bases and J by 5 bases. The CDR3 totals 13 residues. The CDR3 sequence is CASGWTSFHEQYF. Here the CDR3 DNA reads TGTGCCAGCGGGTGGACTAGCTTCCACGAGCAGTACTTC.

This clonotype turned up a few times. The chain links TRBV6-6 to TRBJ2-7; no reliable D call. CDR3 length equals 13 residues. Germline values: CDR1 MNHNY, CDR2 SVGAGI (reference sequence). The V end lost 3 bases, the J end lost 3 bases, and 9 bases lay between the germline ends. CDR3 bases: TGTGCCAGCAGTTATTTGCAGTACTACGAGCAGTACTTC. It is translated as CASSYLQYYEQYF.

This clonotype was observed a handful of times. The CDR3 spells CASSPLQEISYNSPLHF. The CDR3, as DNA: TGTGCCAGCTCACCATTGCAGGAAATCTCCTATAATTCACCCCTCCACTTT. This chain links TRBV18 with TRBJ1-6; D is undetermined. This CDR3 is built from 17 residues. V was shortened by 2 bases and J by 0 bases, with 11 bases between the two germline ends. Germline V gene lookup returns CDR1 KGHSH and CDR2 LQKENI. Complete variable domain (other parts from reference TRBV18 and TRBJ1-6): NAGVMQNPRHLVRRRGQEARLRCSPMKGHSHVYWYRQLPEEGLKFMVYLQKENIIDESGMPKERFSAEFPKEGPSILRIQQVVRGDSAAYFCASSPLQEISYNSPLHFGNGTRLTVT.

The genes are TRBV10-3 and TRBJ1-1; tentatively, D is TRBD1 (5 bases). The V end was cut by 2 bases, the J end by 2 bases, with 6 bases between. Germline assignment: CDR1 ENHRY and CDR2 SYGVKD. The CDR3 runs 13 residues. Here the CDR3 reads CAISEDSNTEAFF. CDR3 DNA: TGTGCCATCAGTGAGGACAGCAACACTGAAGCTTTCTTT.

This clonotype was recorded at least ten times. This rearrangement joins TRBV7-6 to TRBJ2-1; D is possibly TRBD2 (7 bases). The CDR3 extends over 15 amino acids. Trimming shortened V by 6 bases and J by 8 bases, and 20 bases separated the two germline ends. Per the germline V gene, CDR1 is SGHVS and CDR2 is FNYEAQ. CDR3 coding DNA: TGTGCCAGCAGACTTTCACCAGGGGAGGGGGATGAGCAGTTCTTC. Translated, it gives CASRLSPGEGDEQFF. Based on the CDR3 plus reference TRBV7-6 and TRBJ2-1, the full variable domain is GAGVSQSPRYKVTKRGQDVALRCDPISGHVSLYWYRQALGQGPEFLTYFNYEAQQDKSGLPNDRFSAERPEGSISTLTIQRTEQRDSAMYRCASRLSPGEGDEQFFGPGTRLTVL.

The chain carries TRBV6-2 or TRBV6-3 and TRBJ2-2; TRBD1 matches at 7 bases. The V and J ends lost 8 bases and 0 bases, in that order; junction bases with no gene match: 6. The CDR3 extends over 15 amino acids. Germline lookup yields CDR1 MNHEY and CDR2 SVGEGT. CDR3 coding DNA: TGTGCCAGCTCATTGACAGGGACGAACACCGGGGAGCTGTTTTTT. This translates into CASSLTGTNTGELFF.

This clonotype was seen a few times. The rearrangement joins TRBV25-1 to TRBJ1-2; 8 nucleotides match TRBD1. Per the germline V gene, CDR1 is MGHDK and CDR2 is SYGVNS. Trimming at V came to 4 bases and at J to 7 bases, leaving 5 bases not matched to a gene. The length of the CDR3 is 13 residues. CDR3 in DNA: TGTGCCAGCAGTGCGACAGGGACAGGTGGCTACACCTTC. Protein sequence: CASSATGTGGYTF.

In its sample, this clonotype was seen many times. The conserved phenylalanine or tryptophan is not found at the CDR3 terminus, so this likely reflects a read error. This chain links TRBV20-1 with TRBJ2-1; 8 bases agree with TRBD2. V lost 5 bases and J lost 8; bases outside the gene matches: 11. The CDR3 consists of 14 residues. CDR1 DFQATT and CDR2 SNEGSKA come from the germline V gene (reference sequence). As DNA, the CDR3 is TGCAGTGCTGGAGCGGGGGCCCTAGGGGATGAGCAGTTCTCC. Its translation: CSAGAGALGDEQFS.

Only a few counts were recorded for this clonotype. This chain joins TRBV7-9 and TRBJ2-1; no firm D call. The CDR3 length is 11 residues. Germline CDR1 SEHNR, CDR2 FQNEAQ (reference sequence). V gave up 5 bases and J gave up 6 bases, with 5 bases separating them. CDR3 bases: TGTGCCAGCAGCCAAGTCAATGAGCAGTTCTTC. It codes for CASSQVNEQFF.

This clonotype was counted ten times or more. The chain employs TRBV25-1 and TRBJ1-2; D not certain. The CDR3 is 11 residues long. The V end was cut by 3 bases, the J end by 8 bases, with 7 bases between. In germline, CDR1 is MGHDK, CDR2 SYGVNS. This CDR3 reads CASSDQWGYTF. The CDR3 DNA reads TGTGCCAGCAGTGACCAGTGGGGCTACACCTTC.

This clonotype came up many times. This sequence joins TRBV7-9 and TRBJ1-2, with no clear D. Germline loops: CDR1 SEHNR, CDR2 FQNEAQ (reference sequence). The CDR3 sequence is 15 residues long. V gave up 0 bases and J gave up 4 bases, with 12 bases separating them. DNA of the CDR3: TGTGCCAGCAGCTTAGCAGCTATCTCCCTCTATGGCTACACCTTC. Translating it yields CASSLAAISLYGYTF.

The rearrangement links TRBV7-2 to TRBJ2-3; D is unresolved. The CDR3 consists of 14 residues. V lost 2 bases, J lost 3 bases, and 9 bases lay in between. Germline loops: CDR1 SGHTA, CDR2 FQGNSA. CDR3 coding DNA: TGTGCCAGCAGCTTATTGGGGTGGACAGATACGCAGTATTTT. It specifies CASSLLGWTDTQYF.

The chain uses TRBV5-1 and TRBJ2-7; 7 positions match TRBD1. Per the germline V gene, CDR1 is SGHRS and CDR2 is YFSETQ. CDR3 length: 16 residues. The J segment lost 3 bases and the V segment lost 1 base, leaving 10 bases of the junction unmatched. The CDR3 DNA sequence: TGCGCCAGCAGCTTGTTTGGTCCGAGACAGGGCTACGAGCAGTACTTC. Translating it yields CASSLFGPRQGYEQYF.

The table lists this clonotype with a few counts. This CDR3 is CSARGQGGEKLFF. The DNA of the CDR3 is TGCAGTGCACGCGGCCAGGGCGGGGAAAAACTGTTTTTT. The chain uses TRBV20-1 and TRBJ1-4; maybe TRBD1 (5 bases). The CDR3 extends over 13 amino acids. Trimming cost V 6 bases and J 8 bases, with 16 bases left between them. The germline gives CDR1 DFQATT, CDR2 SNEGSKA (reference sequence).

The chain couples TRBV18 to TRBJ1-4; D is unresolved. Germline CDR1 reads KGHSH; CDR2 reads LQKENI. The CDR3 covers 15 residues. V was shortened by 6 bases and J by 7 bases, with 18 bases between the two germline ends. In nucleotides, the CDR3 is TGTGCCAGCTCCTTGATGGAGGTACCCCTTGAAAAACTGTTTTTT. It encodes CASSLMEVPLEKLFF.

This chain links TRBV4-3 with TRBJ1-6; D ambiguous. The length of the CDR3 is 14 residues. The V end lost 3 bases, the J end lost 1 base, and 4 bases lay between the germline ends. Germline V lookup: CDR1 LGHNA, CDR2 YSLEER. The CDR3 loop is CASSQASYNSPLHF. CDR3 nucleotides: TGCGCCAGCAGCCAGGCATCCTATAATTCACCCCTCCACTTT.

The sample holds a few counts of this clonotype. This chain joins TRBV4-3 and TRBJ1-1, with 7 bases identical to TRBD1. The germline V gene has CDR1 LGHNA and CDR2 YSLEER. The ends lost 0 bases at V and 13 bases at J; junction bases unmatched: 8. The CDR3 sequence is 13 residues long. The CDR3 region has the DNA TGCGCCAGCAGCCAAGATCTTTGGACAGGAGGTTTCTTT. Translation: CASSQDLWTGGFF.

The chain couples TRBV6-2 or TRBV6-3 to TRBJ2-7, with a possible D match to TRBD1 (6 bases). CDR3 size: 14 residues. Trimming cost V 2 bases and J 6 bases, with 14 bases left between them. In germline, CDR1 is MNHEY, CDR2 SVGEGT. The CDR3 loop is CASSYGQGTVEQYF. In nucleotides, the CDR3 is TGTGCCAGCAGTTACGGGCAGGGGACGGTCGAGCAGTACTTC.

This sequence joins TRBV6-2 or TRBV6-3 and TRBJ1-1; TRBD1 is a possible D gene (6 bases). The V gene lost 6 bases and the J gene lost 4 bases, with 18 bases spanning the gap. The CDR3 contains 15 residues. CDR1 and CDR2 from the germline V gene are MNHEY and SVGEGT. The CDR3 bases are TGTGCCAGCAGAAGAAGGGGGAACCCAGTCACTGAAGCTTTCTTT. Its translation: CASRRRGNPVTEAFF.

The gene calls are TRBV11-2 and TRBJ1-4; D is ambiguous. This CDR3 comprises 15 residues. Germline CDR1 reads SGHAT; CDR2 reads FQNNGV. The germline V and J ends were trimmed by 8 bases and 0 bases, with 13 bases remaining between them. The CDR3 is CASGPDGSTNEKLFF. Written as DNA, the CDR3 is TGTGCCAGCGGACCGGACGGATCAACTAATGAAAAACTGTTTTTT.

The CDR3 spells CSASSAGANVLTF. CDR3 sequence (DNA): TGCAGTGCTAGTTCGGCCGGGGCCAACGTCCTGACTTTC. The V call is TRBV20-1, the J call TRBJ2-6; no definite D call. Germline V gives CDR1 DFQATT, CDR2 SNEGSKA (reference sequence). The CDR3 extends over 13 amino acids. V was trimmed by 3 bases and J by 4 bases, leaving 7 bases between them.

This clonotype was recorded a few times. V and J are TRBV11-2 and TRBJ2-2; D is perhaps TRBD2 (6 bases). The germline V and J ends were trimmed by 3 bases and 6 bases, with 14 bases remaining between them. The CDR3 length is 15 residues. The germline CDR1 and CDR2 sequences are SGHAT and FQNNGV. CDR3 sequence (DNA): TGTGCCAGCAGCTTTGGGGAGGCGGAGCCCGGGGAGCTGTTTTTT. Translation gives CASSFGEAEPGELFF. The variable domain in full, with the rest retrieved from reference TRBV11-2 and TRBJ2-2, is EAGVAQSPRYKIIEKRQSVAFWCNPISGHATLYWYQQILGQGPKLLIQFQNNGVVDDSQLPKDRFSAERLKGVDSTLKIQPAKLEDSAVYLCASSFGEAEPGELFFGEGSRLTVL.

The chain links TRBV19 to TRBJ1-5; the match to TRBD1 covers 7 bases. This CDR3 contains 15 residues. With V trimmed by 3 bases and J by 5 bases, 7 bases remained unmatched. Germline CDR1 is LNHDA and CDR2 is SQIVND (reference sequence). CDR3 sequence: CASSIVRDRYQPQHF. CDR3 nucleotide sequence: TGTGCCAGTAGTATCGTTCGGGACAGATATCAGCCCCAGCATTTT.

The chain joins TRBV18 to TRBJ1-1; D might be TRBD1 (5 bases). Trimming pared 3 bases from V and 1 base from J, leaving 12 bases between. Per the germline V gene, CDR1 is KGHSH and CDR2 is LQKENI. The CDR3 contains 15 residues. The CDR3: CASSPPAGPNTEAFF. The CDR3, as DNA: TGTGCCAGCTCACCTCCGGCAGGGCCGAACACTGAAGCTTTCTTT.

V is TRBV4-3 and J is TRBJ1-4; 7 bases match TRBD1. The CDR3 is 19 residues long. CDR1 is LGHNA, CDR2 YSLEER, per germline. The V segment lost 0 bases and the J segment 0 bases; nucleotides outside the gene matches: 10. CDR3 amino acids: CASSQDLGNRGATNEKLFF. In nucleotides, the CDR3 is TGCGCCAGCAGCCAAGATCTGGGGAACAGGGGAGCAACTAATGAAAAACTGTTTTTT.

This chain joins TRBV4-3 and TRBJ2-1; D could derive from TRBD1 or TRBD2 (5 bases each). This CDR3 contains 18 residues. Trimming pared 0 bases from V and 0 bases from J, leaving 15 bases between. CDR1 is LGHNA and CDR2 is YSLEER in the germline V gene. The CDR3 DNA follows: TGCGCCAGCAGCCAAGATCTGGTCCTGGGGACCTCCTACAATGAGCAGTTCTTC. It codes for CASSQDLVLGTSYNEQFF.

The CDR3 reads CASSYIWTGTEAYEQYF. The DNA of the CDR3 is TGTGCCAGCAGTTACATTTGGACCGGGACCGAGGCCTACGAGCAGTACTTC. The J gene is TRBJ2-7, the V gene TRBV6-5; TRBD1 or TRBD2 may be the D gene (5 bases each). The CDR3 sequence is 17 residues long. Germline V gene lookup returns CDR1 MNHEY and CDR2 SVGAGI. V was cut by 2 bases and J by 2 bases, with 19 bases left in between.

This clonotype appeared many times. Here the CDR3 reads CASSPILTGVGTDTQYF. For the CDR3, the DNA is TGTGCCAGCTCACCCATCCTAACAGGGGTCGGCACAGATACGCAGTATTTT. This chain connects TRBV18 to TRBJ2-3, with 7 bases aligning to TRBD1. The germline CDR1 and CDR2 sequences are KGHSH and LQKENI. The CDR3 covers 17 residues. J lost 1 base, V lost 3 bases, and 10 bases had no gene match.

This clonotype was seen many times. This chain joins TRBV3-1 and TRBJ2-7; D perhaps matches TRBD2 (6 bases). Germline loops: CDR1 LGHDT, CDR2 YNNKEL (reference sequence). Trimming cost V 1 base and J 0 bases, with 10 bases left between them. The CDR3 is 15 residues long. The CDR3 DNA reads TGTGCCAGCAGCCAAGTAGCGGACTACTCCTACGAGCAGTACTTC. Amino acid sequence: CASSQVADYSYEQYF.

The chain couples TRBV11-3 to TRBJ2-1; 12 bases agree with TRBD1. Germline V gene lookup returns CDR1 SGHNT and CDR2 YENEEA. V trimming: 4 bases; J trimming: 7 bases; junction bases outside the gene matches: 5. The CDR3 contains 15 residues. CDR3 nucleotide sequence: TGTGCCAGCAGCTCGGGACAGGGGGCAAGGAATGAGCAGTTCTTC. Residues: CASSSGQGARNEQFF.

The chain joins TRBV7-2 to TRBJ2-7, with D hard to call. This CDR3 has 14 residues. The germline V gene has CDR1 SGHTA and CDR2 FQGNSA. Trimming took 5 bases from V and 4 from J, leaving 15 bases between them. This CDR3 reads CASSPGRPPYEQYF. The CDR3 bases are TGTGCCAGCAGCCCCGGTAGACCCCCTTACGAGCAGTACTTC. Supplemented by reference TRBV7-2 and TRBJ2-7, the full variable domain reads GAGVSQSPSNKVTEKGKDVELRCDPISGHTALYWYRQSLGQGLEFLIYFQGNSAPDKSGLPSDRFSAERTGGSVSTLTIQRTQQEDSAVYLCASSPGRPPYEQYFGPGTRLTVT.